Shown below are 13 T cell receptor beta chains from a single sample sequenced in a study of T cell responses to AZD1222 COVID-19 vaccine. Clones were read by immunoSEQ multiplex PCR, and TCRdb kept only the in-frame ones, dropping some. The sample consists of some 150,000 clones, about 89% of them appearing once. The material was peripheral blood, obtained on day 0 of AZD1222 vaccination. Receptors originate from an adult in good health.

V gene TRBV24-1 combines with J gene TRBJ2-1; tentative D call: TRBD2 (7 bases). The CDR3 has 16 amino acids. Germline V gene data show CDR1 as KGHDR and CDR2 as SFDVKD. Trimming pared 1 base from V and 2 bases from J, leaving 11 bases between. The DNA of the CDR3 is TGTGCCACCAGTGATTTTAGGGGGGGGCCCTACAATGAGCAGTTCTTC. It yields the protein CATSDFRGGPYNEQFF.

This clone was seen more than once but under ten times. The rearrangement links TRBV14 to TRBJ2-5; D uncertain. The CDR3 consists of 14 residues. Trimming removed 4 bases from V and 7 bases from J, with 16 bases in between. CDR1 is SGHDN, CDR2 FVKESK, per germline. In DNA, the CDR3 is TGTGCCAGCAGCCTTCTGGCGACGGAGAGGACCCAGTACTTC. Its protein is CASSLLATERTQYF.

The chain employs TRBV24-1 and TRBJ1-5, with D possibly being TRBD1 (5 bases). CDR3 length equals 14 residues. The V gene's germline CDR1 is KGHDR and CDR2 SFDVKD. V lost 4 bases to trimming and J lost 9 bases, with 15 bases between them. CDR3 sequence (DNA): TGTGCCACCAGTGACGCCTTGGGGCCCGGGCCCCAGCATTTT. Translating gives CATSDALGPGPQHF.

This rearrangement joins TRBV5-1 to TRBJ2-1; 8 bases agree with TRBD2. Unmatched junction bases numbered 9, after V lost 0 bases and J lost 10 bases. In germline, CDR1 is SGHRS, CDR2 YFSETQ. This CDR3 has 15 residues. The CDR3 bases are TGCGCCAGCAGCTTGGACCCGGTGGTAGCGGGAGAGCAGTTCTTC. This gives the protein CASSLDPVVAGEQFF.

This chain uses TRBV28 with TRBJ1-1, with unresolved D. V lost 4 bases and J lost 4, with 13 bases in between. The CDR3 has 14 residues. CDR1 is MDHEN, CDR2 SYDVKM, per germline. This chain's CDR3 is CASSSTPTPTEAFF. The DNA of the CDR3 is TGTGCCAGCAGTTCTACACCGACGCCCACTGAAGCTTTCTTT.

This clone was recorded a few times. The chain combines TRBV4-2 with TRBJ1-2; unclear D gene. CDR3 length: 15 residues. Deletions cut 0 bases from V and 1 base from J, with 9 bases between. Germline V gene lookup returns CDR1 LGHNA and CDR2 YNFKEQ. The CDR3 reads CASSQESGVNYGYTF. The CDR3 DNA follows: TGTGCCAGCAGCCAAGAAAGCGGGGTTAACTATGGCTACACCTTC.

CDR3 sequence reads: CASSLANEQFF. The CDR3 DNA is TGTGCCAGCAGCTTGGCCAATGAGCAGTTCTTC. The chain carries TRBV5-4 and TRBJ2-1; D is undetermined. Per the germline V gene, CDR1 is SGHNT and CDR2 is YYREEE (reference sequence). This CDR3 is built from 11 residues. V gave up 0 bases and J gave up 6 bases, with 1 base separating them.

The chain recombines TRBV7-3 with TRBJ2-1, with D tentatively TRBD2 (5 bases). Trimming removed 1 base from V and 2 bases from J, with 18 bases in between. The germline CDR1 and CDR2 sequences are SGHTA and FQGTGA. CDR3 size: 18 residues. CDR3: CASSLKNPARAPYNEQFF. In nucleotides, the CDR3 is TGTGCCAGCAGCTTAAAAAACCCCGCGAGGGCCCCCTACAATGAGCAGTTCTTC.

The V and J genes are TRBV18 and TRBJ1-4; tentative D call: TRBD1 (6 bases). The V gene lost 2 bases and the J gene lost 6 bases, with 10 bases spanning the gap. Looked up from germline, CDR1 is KGHSH and CDR2 is LQKENI. The CDR3 has 14 residues. CDR3 sequence: CASSPRGEDEKLFF. The CDR3 DNA is TGTGCCAGCTCACCAAGGGGGGAGGATGAAAAACTGTTTTTT.

The CDR3 DNA reads as TGTGCCAGCAGTGAGGGACAGTACTATGGCTACACCTTC. Its protein product is CASSEGQYYGYTF. The chain combines TRBV28 with TRBJ1-2; 7 bases align to TRBD1. The CDR3 extends over 13 amino acids. J was trimmed by 3 bases and V by 5 bases; bases with no gene match: 3. Germline loops: CDR1 MDHEN, CDR2 SYDVKM.

This rearrangement joins TRBV13 to TRBJ1-2; D not certain. The CDR3 has 17 amino acids. Trimming took 1 base from V and 8 from J, leaving 23 bases between them. CDR1 and CDR2 (germline): PRHDT, FYEKMQ (reference sequence). In DNA, the CDR3 is TGTGCCAGCAGCTTAGACGGAGCGCCAATGGGCTCCGGCGGCTACACCTTC. Amino acids: CASSLDGAPMGSGGYTF. The variable domain in full, with the rest retrieved from reference TRBV13 and TRBJ1-2, is AAGVIQSPRHLIKEKRETATLKCYPIPRHDTVYWYQQGPGQDPQFLISFYEKMQSDKGSIPDRFSAQQFSDYHSELNMSSLELGDSALYFCASSLDGAPMGSGGYTFGSGTRLTVV.

The chain carries TRBV19 and TRBJ1-5, with 10 bases matching TRBD1. V shed 6 bases, J shed 5 bases, and the junction held 4 bases outside the gene matches. CDR3 length equals 14 residues. Looked up from germline, CDR1 is LNHDA and CDR2 is SQIVND (reference sequence). The CDR3 bases are TGTGCCAGTAGCGGACAGGGGGGTTATCAGCCCCAGCATTTT. Encoded protein: CASSGQGGYQPQHF.

As DNA, the CDR3 is TGTGCCAGCAGTTTGATGGGGGGGGCAGCCTTGAACACTGAAGCTTTCTTT. Amino acid sequence: CASSLMGGAALNTEAFF. The chain recombines TRBV27 with TRBJ1-1, with D tentatively TRBD1 (6 bases). The V and J ends lost 3 bases and 0 bases respectively, with 17 bases between them. Per the germline V gene, CDR1 is MNHEY and CDR2 is SMNVEV (reference sequence). The CDR3 totals 17 residues.